Listed below are T cell receptor beta chains from one sample, sequenced in a study of blood T cell repertoires in COVID-19. Using immunoSEQ multiplex PCR, the repertoire was profiled, and TCRdb retains in-frame clones only, with some absent. The repertoire holds 60,000 to 70,000 clones, with about 86% as singletons. What was sequenced was peripheral blood. Receptor source: a woman aged 55-69 years with acute or convalescent COVID-19. The CDR3 runs from the conserved cysteine through the conserved F or W. The D gene is left open where the match is weak. Only some rows state a clone size, as once, few, many or a class for expanded clones.

TGTGCCAGCAGCAGTAAGAGGCTAGCGGGGGCTTCCAATGAGCAGTTCTTC,CASSSKRLAGASNEQFF,17,medium-sized,TRBJ2-1,TRBD2,TRBV7-9
TGTGCCAGCAGCATAAACAGTAACTATGGCTACACCTTC,CASSINSNYGYTF,13,NA,TRBJ1-2,NA,TRBV7-2
TGTGCCAGTAGTAGAGGGGGCAACACTGAAGCTTTCTTT,CASSRGGNTEAFF,13,NA,TRBJ1-1,TRBD1,TRBV19
TGTGCCAGCAGCTTGGAGCCCAGCGGGAAAGCAAGTTACAATGAGCAGTTCTTC,CASSLEPSGKASYNEQFF,18,NA,TRBJ2-1,TRBD2,TRBV5-4
TGTGCCAGCAGCCCGGGACAAGCCACGGGCTACACCTTC,CASSPGQATGYTF,13,NA,TRBJ1-2,NA,TRBV3-1/TRBV3-2
TGTGCCACCAGCAGTGGTTGGGGGGTTCGCAATCAGCCCCAGCATTTT,CATSSGWGVRNQPQHF,16,NA,TRBJ1-5,NA,TRBV15
TGTGCCATCCCACACGGGGCAGGGGGCGATGGCTACACCTTC,CAIPHGAGGDGYTF,14,once,TRBJ1-2,TRBD1,TRBV11-2
TGTGCCAGCTCACCACGAGCGGCACCAACTGAGAACACTGAAGCTTTCTTT,CASSPRAAPTENTEAFF,17,NA,TRBJ1-1,NA,TRBV18
TGCGCCAGCAGCCCTGAGCTAAACTATGGCTACACCTTC,CASSPELNYGYTF,13,NA,TRBJ1-2,NA,TRBV5-1
TGTGCCAGCAGTTTACAGGTCGGAGAAAAACTGTTTTTT,CASSLQVGEKLFF,13,NA,TRBJ1-4,NA,TRBV12-3/TRBV12-4
TGTGCCAGCAGTTACAGGGAGAGCTACAATGAGCAGTTCTTC,CASSYRESYNEQFF,14,NA,TRBJ2-1,NA,TRBV6-5
TGTGCCAGCAGTTATCGAAAGGGGGTTAGGGACGAGCAGTACTTC,CASSYRKGVRDEQYF,15,NA,TRBJ2-7,NA,TRBV6-5
TGTGCCAGCTCTCTTACTAGCTCCAATGAGCAGTTCTTC,CASSLTSSNEQFF,13,few,TRBJ2-1,NA,TRBV18
TGTGCCAGCAGCTTTCGCGGGTTGGCTGAAGCTTTCTTT,CASSFRGLAEAFF,13,NA,TRBJ1-1,NA,TRBV7-8
TGTGCCAGCAAAGCGACCGGGGTTGAGCAGTTCTTC,CASKATGVEQFF,12,NA,TRBJ2-1,NA,TRBV12-3/TRBV12-4
TGTGCCAGCAGTAGGACAGGACACTATGGCTACACCTTC,CASSRTGHYGYTF,13,NA,TRBJ1-2,TRBD1,TRBV28
TGTGCCTGGAAGGAGGGCAATCAGCCCCAGCATTTT,CAWKEGNQPQHF,12,NA,TRBJ1-5,NA,TRBV30
TGCGCCAGCAGCCGGAAGGTGGCGGGGGAATACACTGAAGCTTTCTTT,CASSRKVAGEYTEAFF,16,NA,TRBJ1-1,NA,TRBV5-1
TGTGCCAGCAGCCAACCGACAGGGTCTCGCTACGAGCAGTACTTC,CASSQPTGSRYEQYF,15,NA,TRBJ2-7,TRBD1,TRBV5-4
TGTGCCAGCAGCTTGGACAGGGGGGCTTTCTATGGCTACACCTTC,CASSLDRGAFYGYTF,15,NA,TRBJ1-2,TRBD1,TRBV5-8
TGTGCCAGCAGTTTAAGGGACAGGGGGAGGAAGTACTTC,CASSLRDRGRKYF,13,NA,TRBJ2-7,TRBD1,TRBV12-3/TRBV12-4
TGTGCCATCAGTGAGTCGAAGCTTATGGAGACCCAGTACTTC,CAISESKLMETQYF,14,NA,TRBJ2-5,NA,TRBV10-3
TGTGCCAGCAGGGGACAGGGGATGAACACTGAAGCTTTCTTT,CASRGQGMNTEAFF,14,NA,TRBJ1-1,TRBD1,TRBV6-6
TGTGCCAGCAGCGAAAGGGACAGGGGGCTTGCTGAAGCTTTCTTT,CASSERDRGLAEAFF,15,NA,TRBJ1-1,TRBD1,TRBV9
TGTGCCAGCAGGGAGACAGGGAATTTCTATGGCTACACCTTC,CASRETGNFYGYTF,14,NA,TRBJ1-2,TRBD1,TRBV25-1
TGTGCCACCCCACTAGCGCCCGCCTACAATGAGCAGTTCTTC,CATPLAPAYNEQFF,14,NA,TRBJ2-1,TRBD2,TRBV15
TGTGCCAGCAGCCCCGGGACAGGGGACGAACATTTT,CASSPGTGDEHF,12,NA,TRBJ1-5,TRBD1,TRBV6-5
TGTGCCAGCAGTTTGAGCGGGGGTAACAATGAGCAGTTCTTC,CASSLSGGNNEQFF,14,once,TRBJ2-1,TRBD2,TRBV28
TGCGCCAGCACCGAGGGGGGGGCGAGCAATGAGCAGTTCTTC,CASTEGGASNEQFF,14,NA,TRBJ2-1,NA,TRBV5-1
TGTGCCACCAGCAGAGAGGGGACAGCGAACACTGAAGCTTTCTTT,CATSREGTANTEAFF,15,NA,TRBJ1-1,TRBD1,TRBV15
TGTGCCAGCAGCGCCCCAGGTGGCTACACCTTC,CASSAPGGYTF,11,NA,TRBJ1-2,NA,TRBV6-5
TGCGCCAGCAGCGCGGGACAAGAGACCCAGTACTTC,CASSAGQETQYF,12,NA,TRBJ2-5,NA,TRBV5-1
TGTGCCAGCAGCTTAGGCCCACAGGGGCGGACTGAAGCTTTCTTT,CASSLGPQGRTEAFF,15,few,TRBJ1-1,TRBD1,TRBV7-2